The 30 T cell receptor beta chains below come from one sample, sequenced in a study of T-cell reconstitution after alpha-beta-depleted transplantation in children. Preparation of the TCRbeta library was carried out with unique molecular identifiers. TCRdb redid the calling of the PCR reads with MiXCR, one entry per CDR3 protein. The table shows about 500,000 distinct CDR3 sequences, with approximately 32% occurring only once. Source: PBMCs from the stem cell graft donor, taken from the stem cell graft. The receptor set was obtained from a human donor who donated a stem cell graft to a child with aplastic anemia.

The rearrangement uses TRBV6-2 or TRBV6-3 and TRBJ2-7; D gene unclear. Trimming pared 4 bases from V and 0 bases from J, leaving 7 bases between. This CDR3 is 13 amino acids long. CDR1 is MNHEY, CDR2 SVGEGT, per germline. The CDR3 sequence is CASSSSGSYEQYV. CDR3 sequence (DNA): TGTGCCAGCAGTTCCTCTGGCTCCTACGAGCAGTACGTC.

The chain carries TRBV20-1 and TRBJ1-6; 7 positions agree with TRBD1. The CDR3 covers 16 residues. Trimming removed 3 bases from V and 13 bases from J; junction bases left unmatched: 18. The germline CDR1 and CDR2 sequences are DFQATT and SNEGSKA (reference sequence). CDR3 nucleotide sequence: TGCAGTGCTAGGAAAACCGGGACAGCGGGCGGTTATCCCCTCCACTTT. Encoded protein: CSARKTGTAGGYPLHF.

The chain couples TRBV9 to TRBJ2-7; 10 positions agree with TRBD1. Germline CDR1 SGDLS, CDR2 YYNGEE. J lost 5 bases, V lost 3 bases, and 5 bases had no gene match. CDR3 length: 14 residues. The DNA of the CDR3 is TGTGCCAGCAGCGGACAGGGGGCGTTCGACGAGCAGTACTTC. Encoded protein: CASSGQGAFDEQYF.

This clonotype was seen a handful of times. The gene calls are TRBV7-2 and TRBJ2-7, with TRBD1 as a possible D gene (6 bases). CDR1 is SGHTA and CDR2 is FQGNSA in the germline V gene. The CDR3 length is 13 residues. Trimming pared 1 base from V and 6 bases from J, leaving 10 bases between. CDR3 sequence reads: CASSLVARGEQYF. DNA of the CDR3: TGTGCCAGCAGCTTAGTGGCCAGGGGCGAGCAGTACTTC.

This clonotype was detected only a few times. The V gene is TRBV6-5, the J gene TRBJ2-1, with no clear D. This CDR3 is 15 amino acids long. Germline loops: CDR1 MNHEY, CDR2 SVGAGI. V lost 2 bases, J lost 2 bases, and 10 bases lay in between. The CDR3 bases are TGTGCCAGCAGTTACGAAATGGCCGCCTACAATGAGCAGTTCTTC. Translated: CASSYEMAAYNEQFF.

The rearrangement uses TRBV12-5 and TRBJ2-3, with D perhaps TRBD1 or TRBD2 (6 bases each). This CDR3 has 17 residues. Trimming stripped 1 base from V and 0 bases from J, with 14 bases between. From germline, CDR1 is LGHNT and CDR2 FRNRAP. The CDR3 sequence: CASGLGATGRSTDTQYF. In DNA, the CDR3 is TGTGCTAGTGGTTTGGGGGCAACAGGGAGGAGCACAGATACGCAGTATTTT.

Only a few counts were recorded for this clonotype. The J gene is TRBJ1-4, the V gene TRBV5-5; 9 bases line up with TRBD1. Germline V lookup: CDR1 SGHKS, CDR2 YYEKEE (reference sequence). V gave up 5 bases and J gave up 7 bases; unmatched junction bases: 15. This CDR3 has 17 residues. CDR3 region: CASSPRGQGFVTEKLFF. The CDR3 DNA follows: TGTGCCAGCAGTCCCCGGGGACAGGGTTTTGTTACTGAAAAACTGTTTTTT.

The V and J genes are TRBV29-1 and TRBJ1-2, with D possibly matching TRBD1 (5 bases). Trimming shortened V by 3 bases and J by 6 bases, and 11 bases separated the two germline ends. Germline CDR1 SQVTM, CDR2 ANQGSEA. This CDR3 is built from 12 residues. CDR3 residues: CSVELQGHGYTF. In DNA form, the CDR3 reads TGCAGCGTTGAGTTGCAGGGTCATGGCTACACCTTC. Using reference TRBV29-1 and TRBJ1-2 for the parts outside the CDR3, the full variable domain is SAVISQKPSRDICQRGTSLTIQCQVDSQVTMMFWYRQQPGQSLTLIATANQGSEATYESGFVIDKFPISRPNLTFSTLTVSNMSPEDSSIYLCSVELQGHGYTFGSGTRLTVV.

This rearrangement joins TRBV29-1 to TRBJ2-5; TRBD2 aligns across 10 bases. J gave up 3 bases and V 2 bases, and 9 bases lay outside the gene matches. Germline CDR1 and CDR2: SQVTM and ANQGSEA. This CDR3 is built from 16 residues. The CDR3 region is CSVEKRLAGEEETQYF. DNA of the CDR3: TGCAGCGTTGAAAAAAGGCTAGCGGGGGAGGAAGAGACCCAGTACTTC.

This clonotype was detected a few times. This sequence joins TRBV2 and TRBJ2-7; the D gene is possibly TRBD2 (6 bases). The CDR3 length is 12 residues. Germline CDR1 SNHLY, CDR2 FYNNEI. V gave up 4 bases and J gave up 9 bases, with 13 bases separating them. The CDR3 DNA reads as TGTGCCAGCAGTGTCTCCGGGGGAGTGCAGTACGTC. Residues: CASSVSGGVQYV.

This clonotype appeared a few times. The chain uses TRBV5-1 and TRBJ2-5; perhaps TRBD2 as D (6 bases). In germline, CDR1 is SGHRS, CDR2 YFSETQ. The germline V and J ends were trimmed by 0 bases and 2 bases, with 11 bases remaining between them. The CDR3 spans 15 residues. The CDR3 DNA reads TGCGCCAGCAGCTTGGTCGGGACTCTACAAGAGACCCAGTACTTC. Translated, it gives CASSLVGTLQETQYF. Based on the CDR3 plus reference TRBV5-1 and TRBJ2-5, the full variable domain is KAGVTQTPRYLIKTRGQQVTLSCSPISGHRSVSWYQQTPGQGLQFLFEYFSETQRNKGNFPGRFSGRQFSNSRSEMNVSTLELGDSALYLCASSLVGTLQETQYFGPGTRLLVL.

This clonotype was counted at least ten times. The DNA for the CDR3 is TGTGCCAGCAGCTTAGGTGGGGGGATGAACACTGAAGCTTTCTTT. Its translation: CASSLGGGMNTEAFF. V and J are TRBV7-2 and TRBJ1-1, with D tentatively TRBD1 (5 bases). CDR1 and CDR2 (germline): SGHTA, FQGNSA. The CDR3 sequence is 15 residues long. V lost 1 base to trimming and J lost 0 bases, with 9 bases between them.

This rearrangement joins TRBV29-1 to TRBJ2-5; D gene unclear. From germline, CDR1 is SQVTM and CDR2 ANQGSEA. This CDR3 spans 15 amino acids. Trimming stripped 0 bases from V and 2 bases from J, with 13 bases between. The CDR3: CSVEDRRVSQETQYF. CDR3 nucleotides: TGCAGCGTTGAAGATCGTAGGGTCAGTCAAGAGACCCAGTACTTC.

This clonotype was seen more than once but under ten times. V and J are TRBV7-2 and TRBJ2-7; perhaps TRBD1 as D (5 bases). Germline lookup yields CDR1 SGHTA and CDR2 FQGNSA. The CDR3 loop spans 14 amino acids. Between the trimmed V and J ends, which lost 4 bases and 4 bases, there was a span of 14 bases. This CDR3 is CASSYAAAGYEQYF. CDR3 sequence (DNA): TGTGCCAGCAGCTATGCGGCTGCAGGGTACGAGCAGTACTTC.

This clonotype was recorded at least ten times. The chain couples TRBV12-3 or TRBV12-4 to TRBJ1-5; 8 bases are a match to TRBD1. J was trimmed by 1 base and V by 5 bases; bases with no gene match: 1. This CDR3 region has 14 residues. The CDR3 region is CASSPGGSNQPQHF. The DNA of the CDR3 is TGTGCCAGCAGTCCAGGGGGCAGCAATCAGCCCCAGCATTTT.

The chain employs TRBV12-3 or TRBV12-4 and TRBJ1-3; D is uncertain. This CDR3 has 16 amino acids. V gave up 2 bases and J gave up 2 bases, with 13 bases separating them. The CDR3 DNA follows: TGTGCCAGCAGTTTAATAATTGGCAGAACTGGAAACACCATATATTTT. Its protein is CASSLIIGRTGNTIYF.

V gene TRBV12-3 or TRBV12-4 combines with J gene TRBJ1-5; D gene unclear. The CDR3 is 11 residues long. The V end was cut by 5 bases, the J end by 5 bases, with 4 bases between. CDR3 residues: CASSADQPQHF. Here the CDR3 DNA reads TGTGCCAGCAGTGCTGATCAGCCCCAGCATTTT.

This clonotype was seen a handful of times. The chain carries TRBV11-3 and TRBJ2-3, with D maybe TRBD1 (5 bases). Trimming took off 2 bases at V and 3 bases at J, with 21 bases between the two ends. Germline values: CDR1 SGHNT, CDR2 YENEEA. The CDR3 is 18 amino acids. The chain's CDR3 is CASSLMVWGSRQTDTQYF. The DNA of the CDR3 is TGTGCCAGCAGCTTAATGGTTTGGGGCAGCAGACAAACAGATACGCAGTATTTT.

This rearrangement joins TRBV12-3 or TRBV12-4 to TRBJ1-2; unclear D gene. V lost 2 bases and J 8 bases, leaving 15 bases between the germline ends. This CDR3 is 14 amino acids long. CDR3: CASSLSEGLGGYTF. DNA for the CDR3: TGTGCCAGCAGTTTAAGCGAGGGTTTGGGAGGCTACACCTTC.

The V call is TRBV6-5, the J call TRBJ2-7; D might be TRBD1 (6 bases). Trimming removed 0 bases from V and 2 bases from J, with 11 bases in between. CDR1 MNHEY and CDR2 SVGAGI come from the germline V gene. CDR3 length: 15 residues. CDR3 bases: TGTGCCAGCAGTTACTCCGTGGCAGGGGCCTACGAGCAGTACTTC. Protein: CASSYSVAGAYEQYF.

The chain couples TRBV9 to TRBJ1-1; D remains ambiguous. CDR1 is SGDLS and CDR2 is YYNGEE in the germline V gene. V was trimmed by 2 bases and J by 0 bases, leaving 8 bases between them. CDR3 length equals 14 residues. The CDR3 DNA sequence: TGTGCCAGCAGCGTCGGACGGTTGAACACTGAAGCTTTCTTT. Its protein is CASSVGRLNTEAFF.

This chain connects TRBV12-2 to TRBJ2-2; the D call TRBD2 from the table was never checked on the DNA. TRBV12-2 is assigned pseudogene status. CDR3 length: 19 residues. The CDR3 DNA reads as TGTGCAAGTCGCTTCGCCGGGACTAGCGGGCGATCGAACACCGGGGAGCTGTTTTTT. Amino acid sequence: CASRFAGTSGRSNTGELFF.

This clonotype was counted only a few times. The V gene is TRBV20-1, the J gene TRBJ2-1; D gene unclear. V was trimmed by 6 bases and J by 2 bases, leaving 8 bases between them. The CDR3 has 12 amino acids. The germline gives CDR1 DFQATT, CDR2 SNEGSKA (reference sequence). The CDR3 region is CSAPGTYNEQFF. Here the CDR3 DNA reads TGCAGTGCCCCTGGAACCTACAATGAGCAGTTCTTC.

The chain uses TRBV9 and TRBJ2-4, with 9 bases fitting TRBD2. CDR1 SGDLS and CDR2 YYNGEE come from the germline V gene. This CDR3 has 15 amino acids. V shed 3 bases and J 5 bases; nucleotides not matched to a gene: 6. CDR3 loop: CASSAGGTSQNIQYF. The CDR3, as DNA: TGTGCCAGCAGCGCCGGGGGGACTAGCCAAAACATTCAGTACTTC.

This clonotype was counted between two and nine times. V gene TRBV29-1 combines with J gene TRBJ2-1, with 7 bases matching TRBD1. CDR1 and CDR2 (germline): SQVTM, ANQGSEA. CDR3 size: 14 residues. Trimming removed 3 bases from V and 4 bases from J; junction bases left unmatched: 6. The CDR3 spells CSVEMGQPYNEQFF. DNA of the CDR3: TGCAGCGTTGAGATGGGACAGCCGTACAATGAGCAGTTCTTC.

The V and J genes are TRBV20-1 and TRBJ2-3, with TRBD2 matching 12 bases. This CDR3 has 15 residues. The germline V gene encodes CDR1 DFQATT and CDR2 SNEGSKA (reference sequence). J was trimmed by 4 bases and V by 6 bases; bases with no gene match: 8. CDR3 DNA: TGCAGTGCCCCAAGTCCTAGCGGGAGGGCAGATACGCAGTATTTT. Amino acids: CSAPSPSGRADTQYF.

This clonotype was seen a handful of times. The V and J genes are TRBV7-2 and TRBJ2-3, with 16 bases lining up with TRBD2. Looked up from germline, CDR1 is SGHTA and CDR2 is FQGNSA. This CDR3 has 15 amino acids. The J segment lost 11 bases and the V segment lost 5 bases, leaving 7 bases of the junction unmatched. CDR3 residues: CASSPGTSGRVEQYF. For the CDR3, the DNA is TGTGCCAGCAGCCCCGGGACTAGCGGGAGGGTTGAGCAGTATTTT.

The CDR3 DNA follows: TGCAGCGTTGAACGGACAGGGGGGGCCTACGAGCAGTACTTC. This sequence encodes CSVERTGGAYEQYF. The rearrangement joins TRBV29-1 to TRBJ2-7; 10 bases are a match to TRBD1. The CDR3 has 14 residues. J gave up 2 bases and V 2 bases, and 3 bases lay outside the gene matches. In germline, CDR1 is SQVTM, CDR2 ANQGSEA.

The gene calls are TRBV29-1 and TRBJ2-3, with TRBD1 identical over 8 bases. The length of the CDR3 is 15 residues. Germline lookup yields CDR1 SQVTM and CDR2 ANQGSEA. V lost 4 bases to trimming and J lost 5 bases; unmatched junction nucleotides: 11. The CDR3 DNA sequence: TGCAGCGTTGGTGTGACAGGGGAGCGTATAGATACGCAGTATTTT. This gives the protein CSVGVTGERIDTQYF.

This chain joins TRBV20-1 and TRBJ1-2; D perhaps matches TRBD1 (5 bases). The V and J ends lost 5 bases and 2 bases respectively, with 12 bases between them. The CDR3 runs to 13 residues. Germline V CDR1 and CDR2: DFQATT, SNEGSKA (reference sequence). The CDR3 bases are TGCAGTGCTCCGATCGGGGGGAACTATGGCTACACCTTC. Its protein is CSAPIGGNYGYTF.